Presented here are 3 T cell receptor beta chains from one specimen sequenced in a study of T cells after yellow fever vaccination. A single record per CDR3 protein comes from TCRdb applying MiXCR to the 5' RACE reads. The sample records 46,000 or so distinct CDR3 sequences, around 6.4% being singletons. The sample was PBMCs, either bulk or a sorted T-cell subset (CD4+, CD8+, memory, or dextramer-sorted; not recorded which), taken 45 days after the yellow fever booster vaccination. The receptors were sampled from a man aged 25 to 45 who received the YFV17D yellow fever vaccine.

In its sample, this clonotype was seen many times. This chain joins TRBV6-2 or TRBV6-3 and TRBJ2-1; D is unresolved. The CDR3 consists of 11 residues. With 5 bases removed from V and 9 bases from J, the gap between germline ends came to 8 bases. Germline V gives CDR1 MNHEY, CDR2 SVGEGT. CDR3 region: CASSLVFEQFF. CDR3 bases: TGTGCCAGCAGTCTAGTTTTTGAGCAGTTCTTC.

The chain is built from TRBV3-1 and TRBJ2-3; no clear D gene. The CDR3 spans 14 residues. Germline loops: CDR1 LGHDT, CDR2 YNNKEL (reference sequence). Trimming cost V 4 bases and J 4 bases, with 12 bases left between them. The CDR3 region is CASSPSNGPDTQYF. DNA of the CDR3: TGTGCCAGCAGCCCTTCAAACGGACCAGATACGCAGTATTTT.

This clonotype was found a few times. The CDR3 DNA reads TGCAGTGCTAGAGATTACAGTGGAGCTCGGGGTCGCCCCTACGAGCAGTACTTC. Its protein is CSARDYSGARGRPYEQYF. The chain joins TRBV20-1 to TRBJ2-7; perhaps TRBD2 as D (5 bases). The germline V gene has CDR1 DFQATT and CDR2 SNEGSKA (reference sequence). Trimming removed 0 bases at V and 2 bases at J, with 23 bases between. The CDR3 covers 18 residues.